Below are 14 T cell receptor beta chains sequenced from a single sample in a study of T-cell reconstitution after alpha-beta-depleted transplantation in children. The library targeted TCRbeta and was prepared with unique molecular identifiers. MiXCR, run by TCRdb on the PCR reads, gives a single entry per CDR3 protein. The sample comprises around 600,000 distinct CDR3 sequences, 15% to 20% of which are singletons, and 1.1% rests with the top ten. The sample consisted of PBMCs from the stem cell graft donor, taken from the stem cell graft. The origin of the receptors is a human donor who donated a stem cell graft to a child with acute myeloid leukemia.

This clonotype was detected many times. V usage is TRBV15 and J usage is TRBJ2-5; possibly TRBD1 for D (5 bases). The germline V gene encodes CDR1 LNHNV and CDR2 YYDKDF (reference sequence). V lost 0 bases to trimming and J lost 1 base, with 9 bases between them. CDR3 size: 15 residues. CDR3 sequence (DNA): TGTGCCACCAGCAGAGATCTAGACAGCCAAGAGACCCAGTACTTC. The encoded protein is CATSRDLDSQETQYF.

V is TRBV20-1 and J is TRBJ2-4, with D perhaps TRBD2 (5 bases). V was clipped by 4 bases and J by 2 bases, with 12 bases between them. The CDR3 spans 14 residues. Germline CDR1 DFQATT, CDR2 SNEGSKA (reference sequence). This CDR3 is CSANKGGSKNIQYF. The CDR3 coding sequence is TGCAGTGCTAATAAGGGCGGGTCCAAAAACATTCAGTACTTC.

To note about this clonotype: The junction and the germline gene differ at one end; a read error may be behind it. The V gene is TRBV5-6, the J gene TRBJ2-3; 7 bases are a match to TRBD1. Germline assignment: CDR1 SGHDT and CDR2 YYEEEE. The CDR3 is 14 amino acids. DNA of the CDR3: TGTGCCAGCAGCCTTCGGGACAGCACAGATATGCAGTATTTT. Protein product: CASSLRDSTDMQYF.

This clonotype was recorded at least ten times. V gene TRBV20-1 combines with J gene TRBJ1-1; D not resolved. Germline V gene sequence: CDR1 DFQATT, CDR2 SNEGSKA (reference sequence). The CDR3 has 14 residues. With 6 bases removed from V and 0 bases from J, the gap between germline ends came to 14 bases. The CDR3 loop reads CSAGGGPMNTEAFF. The CDR3 DNA reads TGCAGTGCAGGAGGCGGACCAATGAACACTGAAGCTTTCTTT.

J is TRBJ2-7 and V is TRBV7-9, with D uncertain. Trimming removed 5 bases from V and 4 bases from J, with 12 bases in between. This CDR3 is built from 13 residues. Germline assignment: CDR1 SEHNR and CDR2 FQNEAQ (reference sequence). CDR3 in DNA: TGTGCCAGCAGCCGCCCCCCGGGTTACGAGCAGTACTTC. Protein product: CASSRPPGYEQYF.

V usage is TRBV5-6 and J usage is TRBJ1-4; 8 bases are a match to TRBD1. V shed 2 bases and J 4 bases; nucleotides not matched to a gene: 4. Germline CDR1 reads SGHDT; CDR2 reads YYEEEE. This CDR3 contains 15 residues. In DNA, the CDR3 is TGTGCCAGCAGCTTCGGGACAGGTCTTAATGAAAAACTGTTTTTT. Translation: CASSFGTGLNEKLFF.

This chain joins TRBV20-1 and TRBJ2-2; TRBD2 matches at 8 bases. Germline loops: CDR1 DFQATT, CDR2 SNEGSKA (reference sequence). This CDR3 region has 15 residues. Trimming removed 6 bases from V and 0 bases from J; junction bases left unmatched: 6. CDR3 sequence (DNA): TGCAGTGCCCTTCGCGGGGGGTCGAACACCGGGGAGCTGTTTTTT. This codes for CSALRGGSNTGELFF.

This clonotype showed up many times. The chain carries TRBV5-1 and TRBJ2-1; 9 positions match TRBD1. V shed 4 bases, J shed 1 base, and the junction held 3 bases outside the gene matches. The length of the CDR3 is 15 residues. CDR1 SGHRS and CDR2 YFSETQ come from the germline V gene. The CDR3 DNA follows: TGCGCCAGCAGCCACAGGGGGCAATCCTACAATGAGCAGTTCTTC. As protein: CASSHRGQSYNEQFF.

This clonotype has ten or more counts. This chain links TRBV20-1 with TRBJ2-7; 8 bases are a match to TRBD2. Per the germline V gene, CDR1 is DFQATT and CDR2 is SNEGSKA (reference sequence). The CDR3 runs to 12 residues. The CDR3 DNA is TGCAGTGCCCCCATGGGGGAAGATAGCGGGGCAGTC. This gives the protein CSAPMGEDSGAV.

The rearrangement uses TRBV4-1 and TRBJ1-2, with 9 bases aligning to TRBD1. The CDR3 contains 17 residues. The germline gives CDR1 MGHRA, CDR2 YSYEKL. V trimming: 1 base; J trimming: 4 bases; junction bases outside the gene matches: 10. The CDR3 DNA follows: TGCGCCAGCAGCCAAGTGACCCAAACAGGGGGCATCTATGGCTACACCTTC. Its protein product is CASSQVTQTGGIYGYTF.

In this sample, this clonotype turned up many times. The J gene is TRBJ1-2, the V gene TRBV12-3 or TRBV12-4, with TRBD1 as a possible D gene (6 bases). The CDR3 has 13 residues. Trimming pared 6 bases from V and 3 bases from J, leaving 11 bases between. CDR3 in DNA: TGTGCCAGCAGCGACAGGAGGGACTATGGCTACACCTTC. Translation: CASSDRRDYGYTF.

CDR3 in amino acids: CASSLRPGGDGELFF. The DNA for the CDR3 is TGTGCCAGCAGCTTAAGGCCAGGGGGAGACGGGGAGCTGTTTTTT. The rearrangement uses TRBV7-2 and TRBJ2-2, with 7 bases aligning to TRBD1. V was clipped by 2 bases and J by 7 bases; unmatched bases: 7. CDR1 is SGHTA and CDR2 is FQGNSA in the germline V gene. There are 15 residues in the CDR3.

The chain combines TRBV6-5 with TRBJ2-3; 12 nucleotides match TRBD2. CDR3 length: 15 residues. The J segment lost 6 bases and the V segment lost 7 bases, leaving 8 bases of the junction unmatched. Germline values: CDR1 MNHEY, CDR2 SVGAGI. The CDR3 coding sequence is TGTGCCAGCACCTCTAGCGGGGGGGCCCGGGATACGCAGTATTTT. Amino acids: CASTSSGGARDTQYF.

The rearrangement uses TRBV7-8 and TRBJ2-7, with 11 bases matching TRBD2. This CDR3 has 16 residues. V lost 1 base, J lost 4 bases, and 6 bases stayed unmatched. Germline assignment: CDR1 SGHVS and CDR2 FQNEAQ. This CDR3 is CASSLDVAGGPYEQYV. CDR3 coding DNA: TGTGCCAGCAGCTTAGATGTAGCGGGGGGGCCATACGAGCAGTACGTC.